Listed below are T cell receptor beta chains from one sample, sequenced in a study of identical twins. TCRdb recomputed calls from the 5' RACE reads with MiXCR, one row per CDR3 protein. The repertoire holds under 1 million distinct CDR3 sequences, with 9% to 15% as singletons. This sample was also put to use in a study of yellow fever vaccine responses in identical twins.

Sequencing used PBMCs. The receptors shown here come from a woman aged 18-30 years in good health. Each CDR3 is given with its conserved first and last residue. The D gene is left open where the match is weak.

v_gene,d_gene,j_gene,CDR3aa
TRBV6-1,-,TRBJ2-7,CASSEARLAFYEQYF
TRBV5-6,TRBD1,TRBJ2-4,CASSVPGQGTKNIQYF
TRBV6-1,-,TRBJ2-7,CASREADQAYEQYF
TRBV24-1,TRBD1,TRBJ2-2,CATSDGDRAGTGELFF
TRBV7-9,TRBD2,TRBJ2-7,CASSRGGLDVTDEQYF
TRBV7-7,-,TRBJ2-5,CASSLALTGRETQYF
TRBV7-9,TRBD2,TRBJ2-5,CASSLEGGLAYF
TRBV5-1,TRBD1,TRBJ2-3,CASSAGQGDPFTDTQYF
TRBV6-4,-,TRBJ2-1,CASSQGGVRGPYNEQFF
TRBV6-5,-,TRBJ1-6,CASSYGSLDSNSPLHF
TRBV4-1,TRBD2,TRBJ2-7,CASSRATSGRYEQYF
TRBV12-3/TRBV12-4,-,TRBJ2-5,CASSPIQVQETQYF
TRBV7-3,-,TRBJ2-2,CASSRTDLGELFF
TRBV12-3/TRBV12-4,-,TRBJ1-2,CASSLGDRGYGYTF
TRBV12-3/TRBV12-4,-,TRBJ1-5,CASSFGQGVQPQHF
TRBV2,-,TRBJ1-1,CASSGNREAEAFF
TRBV12-3/TRBV12-4,-,TRBJ1-5,CASSSRGGPQPQHF
TRBV7-9,TRBD1,TRBJ2-5,CASSPGTGVTETQYF
TRBV27,-,TRBJ2-1,CASSLAMGYNEQFF
TRBV12-3/TRBV12-4,-,TRBJ2-1,CATWRSLQYNEQFF
TRBV28,-,TRBJ1-1,CASTGYTTEAFF
TRBV7-8,TRBD2,TRBJ2-2,CASSLSGGTTGELFF